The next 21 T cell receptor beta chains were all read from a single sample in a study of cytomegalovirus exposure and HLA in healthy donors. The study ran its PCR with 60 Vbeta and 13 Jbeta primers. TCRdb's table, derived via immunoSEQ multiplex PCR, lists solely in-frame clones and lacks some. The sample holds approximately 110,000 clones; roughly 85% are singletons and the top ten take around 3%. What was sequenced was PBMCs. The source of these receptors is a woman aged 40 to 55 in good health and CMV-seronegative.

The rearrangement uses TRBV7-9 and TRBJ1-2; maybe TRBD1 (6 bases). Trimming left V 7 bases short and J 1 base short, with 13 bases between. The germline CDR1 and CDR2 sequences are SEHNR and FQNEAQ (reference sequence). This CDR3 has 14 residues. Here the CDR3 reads CASTSGQINYGYTF. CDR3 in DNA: TGTGCCAGCACCTCTGGACAGATTAACTATGGCTACACCTTC.

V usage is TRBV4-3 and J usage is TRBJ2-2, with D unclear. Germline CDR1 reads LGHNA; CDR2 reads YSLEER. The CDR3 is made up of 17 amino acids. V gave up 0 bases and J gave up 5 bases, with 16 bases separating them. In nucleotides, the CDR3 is TGCGCCAGCAGCCAAGAGCCGGTCCTCCAGAGGACCGGGGAGCTGTTTTTT. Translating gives CASSQEPVLQRTGELFF.

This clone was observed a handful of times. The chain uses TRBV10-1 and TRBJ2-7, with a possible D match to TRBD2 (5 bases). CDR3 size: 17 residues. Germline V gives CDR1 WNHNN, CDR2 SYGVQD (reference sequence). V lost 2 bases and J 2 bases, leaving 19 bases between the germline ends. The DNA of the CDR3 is TGCGCCAGCAGTGAGAGGGTGTCGGGGTTGTACCCCTACGAGCAGTACTTC. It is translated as CASSERVSGLYPYEQYF.

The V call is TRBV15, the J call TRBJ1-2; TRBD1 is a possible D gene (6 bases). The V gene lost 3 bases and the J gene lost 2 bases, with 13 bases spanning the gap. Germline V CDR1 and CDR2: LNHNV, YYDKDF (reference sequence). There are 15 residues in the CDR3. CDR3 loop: CATSRSMDSNYGYTF. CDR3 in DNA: TGTGCCACCAGCAGGAGCATGGACAGCAACTATGGCTACACCTTC.

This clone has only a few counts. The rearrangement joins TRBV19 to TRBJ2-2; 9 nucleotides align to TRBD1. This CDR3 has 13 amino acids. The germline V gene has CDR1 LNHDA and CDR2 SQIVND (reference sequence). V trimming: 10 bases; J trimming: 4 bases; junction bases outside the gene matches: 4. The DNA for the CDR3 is TGTGCCACGGACAGGGGAGCCACCGGGGAGCTGTTTTTT. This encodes CATDRGATGELFF.

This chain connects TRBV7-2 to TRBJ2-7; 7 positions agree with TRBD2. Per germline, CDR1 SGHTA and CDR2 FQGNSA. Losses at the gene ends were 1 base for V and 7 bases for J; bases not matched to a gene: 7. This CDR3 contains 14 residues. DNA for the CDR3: TGTGCCAGCAGCTTAGGGGGGGGAGCACAAGAGCAGTACTTC. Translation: CASSLGGGAQEQYF.

DNA of the CDR3: TGTGCCAGCAGTGGGGTATCAGGGGCCCACTACAATGAGCAGTTCTTC. As protein: CASSGVSGAHYNEQFF. The chain links TRBV6-1 to TRBJ2-1; D perhaps matches TRBD1 (6 bases). The V and J ends lost 4 bases and 3 bases respectively, with 16 bases between them. Germline V gene data show CDR1 as MNHNS and CDR2 as SASEGT. There are 16 residues in the CDR3.

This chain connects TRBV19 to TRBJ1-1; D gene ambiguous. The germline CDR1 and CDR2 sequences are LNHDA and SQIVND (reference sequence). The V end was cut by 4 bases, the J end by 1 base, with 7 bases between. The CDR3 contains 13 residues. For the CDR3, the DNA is TGTGCCAGTAGTAGAGGGTGGAACACTGAAGCTTTCTTT. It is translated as CASSRGWNTEAFF.

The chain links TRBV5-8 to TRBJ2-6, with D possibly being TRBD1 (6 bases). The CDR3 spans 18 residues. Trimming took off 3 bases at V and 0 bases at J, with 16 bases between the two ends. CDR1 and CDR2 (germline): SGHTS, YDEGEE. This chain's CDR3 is CASSSGTKPNSGANVLTF. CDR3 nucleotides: TGTGCCAGCAGCTCCGGGACAAAGCCCAACTCTGGGGCCAACGTCCTGACTTTC.

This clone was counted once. CDR3 protein: CASSGGANPYEQYF. The DNA for the CDR3 is TGTGCCAGCAGCGGTGGGGCAAACCCCTACGAGCAGTACTTC. The V and J genes are TRBV7-9 and TRBJ2-7; weak D call: TRBD1 (5 bases). The CDR3 contains 14 residues. CDR1 and CDR2 (germline): SEHNR, FQNEAQ (reference sequence). V was pared by 5 bases and J by 2 bases, with 13 bases between.

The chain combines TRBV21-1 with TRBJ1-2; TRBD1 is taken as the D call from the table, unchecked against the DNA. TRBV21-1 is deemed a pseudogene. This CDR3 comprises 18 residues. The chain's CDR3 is CASSKDWDRDIRVYGYTF. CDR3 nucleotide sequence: TGTGCCAGCAGCAAAGACTGGGACAGGGATATTAGGGTGTATGGCTACACCTTC.

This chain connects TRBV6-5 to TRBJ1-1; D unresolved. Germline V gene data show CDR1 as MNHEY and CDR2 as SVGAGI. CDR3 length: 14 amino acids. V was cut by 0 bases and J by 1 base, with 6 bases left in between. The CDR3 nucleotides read TGTGCCAGCAGTTACTCCCCATCGAACACTGAAGCTTTCTTT. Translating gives CASSYSPSNTEAFF.

CDR3 nucleotide sequence: TGTGCCAGCAGCCCCGGGTGGGGGCAGGAAACCGGGGAGCTGTTTTTT. It is translated as CASSPGWGQETGELFF. This chain links TRBV11-3 with TRBJ2-2, with D possibly TRBD1 on 6 matching bases. This CDR3 comprises 16 residues. V lost 5 bases and J lost 5, with 18 bases in between. From germline, CDR1 is SGHNT and CDR2 YENEEA.

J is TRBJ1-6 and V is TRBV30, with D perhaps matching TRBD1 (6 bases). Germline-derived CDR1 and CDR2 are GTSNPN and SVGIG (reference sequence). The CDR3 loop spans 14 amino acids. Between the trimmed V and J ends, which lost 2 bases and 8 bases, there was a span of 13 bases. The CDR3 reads CAWSRRQDDSPLHF. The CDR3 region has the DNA TGTGCCTGGAGTCGTAGACAGGATGATTCACCCCTCCACTTT.

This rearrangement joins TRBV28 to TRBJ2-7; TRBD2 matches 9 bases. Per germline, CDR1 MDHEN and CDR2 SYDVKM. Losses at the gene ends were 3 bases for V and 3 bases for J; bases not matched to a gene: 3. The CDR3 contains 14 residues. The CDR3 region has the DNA TGTGCCAGCAGTTTGGCGGGAGGGGGCTACGAGCAGTACTTC. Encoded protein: CASSLAGGGYEQYF.

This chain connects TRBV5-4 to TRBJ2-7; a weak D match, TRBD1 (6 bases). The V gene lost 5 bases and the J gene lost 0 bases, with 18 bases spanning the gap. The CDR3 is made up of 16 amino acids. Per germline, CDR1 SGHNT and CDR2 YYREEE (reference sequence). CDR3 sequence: CASRGKTGGFSYEQYF. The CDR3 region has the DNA TGTGCCAGCAGGGGGAAGACAGGTGGTTTCTCCTACGAGCAGTACTTC.

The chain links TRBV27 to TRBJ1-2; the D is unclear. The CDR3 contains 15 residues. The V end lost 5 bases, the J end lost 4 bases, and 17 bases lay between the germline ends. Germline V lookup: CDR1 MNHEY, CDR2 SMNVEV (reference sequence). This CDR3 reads CASSPMRGARYGYTF. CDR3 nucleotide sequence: TGTGCCAGCAGTCCCATGCGGGGTGCCCGCTATGGCTACACCTTC.

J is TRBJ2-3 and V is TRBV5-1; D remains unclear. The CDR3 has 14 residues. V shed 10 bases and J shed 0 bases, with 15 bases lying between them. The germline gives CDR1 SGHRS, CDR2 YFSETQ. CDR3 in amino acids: CAGRLDPSTDTQYF. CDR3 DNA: TGCGCCGGCCGGCTAGACCCAAGCACAGATACGCAGTATTTT.

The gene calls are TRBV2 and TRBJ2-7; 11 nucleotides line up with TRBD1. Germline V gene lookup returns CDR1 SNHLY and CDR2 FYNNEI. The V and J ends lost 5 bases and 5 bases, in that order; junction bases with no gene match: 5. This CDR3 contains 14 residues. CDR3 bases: TGTGCCAGCAGTTTGGACAGGGGGCGCGACGAGCAGTACTTC. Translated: CASSLDRGRDEQYF.

CDR3 DNA: TGTGCCAGCAGCTCACAGGGCCTGAGCAACTATGGCTACACCTTC. The encoded protein is CASSSQGLSNYGYTF. The chain combines TRBV7-9 with TRBJ1-2; D may be TRBD1 (6 bases). Germline CDR1 and CDR2: SEHNR and FQNEAQ (reference sequence). Trimming removed 4 bases at V and 2 bases at J, with 14 bases between. The CDR3 has 15 residues.

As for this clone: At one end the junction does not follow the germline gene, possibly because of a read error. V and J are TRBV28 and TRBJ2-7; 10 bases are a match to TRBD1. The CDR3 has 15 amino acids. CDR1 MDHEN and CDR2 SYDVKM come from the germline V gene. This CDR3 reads CTSSPFGTGAYEQYF. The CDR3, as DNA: TGTACCAGCAGTCCTTTCGGGACAGGGGCCTACGAGCAGTACTTC.